Included here is one TCR beta chain sequence, with context. The sample is drawn from a study of PD-L1 blockade in urothelial cancer. Study as a whole: Investigators checked blood 3 weeks (second dose) and 6 weeks after treatment start.

Synthetically made TCR analog templates were put into each PCR as spikes. The protocol was immunoSEQ multiplex PCR, while the TCRdb copy is restricted to in-frame clones and leaves out a portion. The table shows about 48,000 clones, with approximately 80% occurring only once. Time point denoted: peripheral blood 6 weeks after treatment start. Per-patient samples, pretreatment and on-treatment, numbered 1 to 8. Trimming pared 0 bases from V and 3 bases from J, leaving 8 bases between. The CDR3 is 13 residues long. Germline V gene sequence: CDR1 SQVTM, CDR2 ANQGSEA. This chain joins TRBV29-1 and TRBJ1-1; D uncertain. This receptor was obtained from a man between 65 and 85 years old with urothelial cancer. The sequencing here drew on PBMCs, taken around atezolizumab (anti-PD-L1) treatment. The CDR3 protein is CSVEDPRYTEAFF. CDR3 in DNA: TGCAGCGTTGAAGATCCTAGGTACACTGAAGCTTTCTTT.